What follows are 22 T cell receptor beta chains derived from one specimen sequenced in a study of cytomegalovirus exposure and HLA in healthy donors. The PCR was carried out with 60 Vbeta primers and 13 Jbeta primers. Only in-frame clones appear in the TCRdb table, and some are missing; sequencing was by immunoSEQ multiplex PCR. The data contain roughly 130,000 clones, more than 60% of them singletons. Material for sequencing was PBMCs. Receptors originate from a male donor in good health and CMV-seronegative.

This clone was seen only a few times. The CDR3 DNA follows: TGTGCCAGCAGTTTATTTGGCGGGGGGGCTTTAGAGACCCAGTACTTC. Amino acids: CASSLFGGGALETQYF. The rearrangement uses TRBV27 and TRBJ2-5; 9 positions match TRBD2. The germline CDR1 and CDR2 sequences are MNHEY and SMNVEV (reference sequence). After removal of 1 base from V and 4 bases from J, the junction contained 7 bases not matched to a gene. There are 16 residues in the CDR3.

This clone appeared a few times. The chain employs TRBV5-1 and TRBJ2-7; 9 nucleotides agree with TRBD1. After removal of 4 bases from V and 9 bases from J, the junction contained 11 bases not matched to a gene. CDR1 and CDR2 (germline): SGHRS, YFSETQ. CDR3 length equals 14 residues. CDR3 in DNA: TGCGCCAGCAGCCCGTCCGGACAGGGGCACCCGCAGTACTTC. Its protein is CASSPSGQGHPQYF.

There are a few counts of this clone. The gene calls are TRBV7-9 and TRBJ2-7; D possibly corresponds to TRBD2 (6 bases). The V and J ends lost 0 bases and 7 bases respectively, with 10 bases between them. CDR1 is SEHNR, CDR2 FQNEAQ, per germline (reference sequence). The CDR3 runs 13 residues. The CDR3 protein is CASSLAEGLEQYF. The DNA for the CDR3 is TGTGCCAGCAGCTTAGCGGAGGGTCTAGAGCAGTACTTC.

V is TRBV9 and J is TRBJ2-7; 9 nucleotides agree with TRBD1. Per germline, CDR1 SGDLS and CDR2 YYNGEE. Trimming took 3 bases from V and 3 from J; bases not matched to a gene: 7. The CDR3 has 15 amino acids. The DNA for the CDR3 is TGTGCCAGCAGCGAGGGGGGACAGGGCGTCTACGAGCAGTACTTC. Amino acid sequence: CASSEGGQGVYEQYF.

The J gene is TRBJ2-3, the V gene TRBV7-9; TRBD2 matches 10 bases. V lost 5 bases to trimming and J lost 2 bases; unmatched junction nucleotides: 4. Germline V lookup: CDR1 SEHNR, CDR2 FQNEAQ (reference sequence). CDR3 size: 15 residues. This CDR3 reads CASSPGLAVTDTQYF. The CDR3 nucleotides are TGTGCCAGCAGCCCTGGACTAGCGGTCACAGATACGCAGTATTTT.

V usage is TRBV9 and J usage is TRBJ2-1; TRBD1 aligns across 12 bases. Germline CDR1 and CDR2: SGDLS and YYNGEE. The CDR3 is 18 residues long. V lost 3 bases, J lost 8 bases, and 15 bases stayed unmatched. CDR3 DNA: TGTGCCAGCAGCGCAGACCCTTTGGCCGGGACAGGGGGCGATGAGCAGTTCTTC. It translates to CASSADPLAGTGGDEQFF. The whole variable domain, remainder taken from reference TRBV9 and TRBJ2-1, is DSGVTQTPKHLITATGQRVTLRCSPRSGDLSVYWYQQSLDQGLQFLIQYYNGEERAKGNILERFSAQQFPDLHSELNLSSLELGDSALYFCASSADPLAGTGGDEQFFGPGTRLTVL.

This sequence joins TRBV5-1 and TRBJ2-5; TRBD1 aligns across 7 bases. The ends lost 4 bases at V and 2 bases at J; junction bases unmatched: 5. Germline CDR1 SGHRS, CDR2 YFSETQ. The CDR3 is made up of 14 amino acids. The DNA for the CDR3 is TGCGCCAGCAGCCGAGGACAGGAACAAGAGACCCAGTACTTC. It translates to CASSRGQEQETQYF.

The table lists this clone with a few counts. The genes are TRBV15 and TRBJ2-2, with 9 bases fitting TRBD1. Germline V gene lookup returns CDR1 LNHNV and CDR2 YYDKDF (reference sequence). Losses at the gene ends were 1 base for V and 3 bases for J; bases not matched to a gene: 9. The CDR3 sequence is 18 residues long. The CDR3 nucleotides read TGTGCCACCAGCAGAGGGCGAACAGGGGGCGCGTACACCGGGGAGCTGTTTTTT. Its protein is CATSRGRTGGAYTGELFF.

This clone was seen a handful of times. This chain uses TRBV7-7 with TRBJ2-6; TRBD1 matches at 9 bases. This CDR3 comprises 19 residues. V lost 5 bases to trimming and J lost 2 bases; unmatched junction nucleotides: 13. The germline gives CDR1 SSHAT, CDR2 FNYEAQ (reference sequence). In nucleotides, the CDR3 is TGTGCCAGCAGCGCAGCTGTGGGACAGGGTGCTCCTGGGGCCAACGTCCTGACTTTC. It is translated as CASSAAVGQGAPGANVLTF.

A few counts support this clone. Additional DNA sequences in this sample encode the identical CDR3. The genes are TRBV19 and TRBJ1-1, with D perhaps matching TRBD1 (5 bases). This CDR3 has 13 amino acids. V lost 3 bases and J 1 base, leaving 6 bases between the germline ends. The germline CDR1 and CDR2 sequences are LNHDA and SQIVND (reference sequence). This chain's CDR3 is CASSMGGNTEAFF. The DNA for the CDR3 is TGTGCCAGTAGTATGGGGGGGAACACTGAAGCTTTCTTT.

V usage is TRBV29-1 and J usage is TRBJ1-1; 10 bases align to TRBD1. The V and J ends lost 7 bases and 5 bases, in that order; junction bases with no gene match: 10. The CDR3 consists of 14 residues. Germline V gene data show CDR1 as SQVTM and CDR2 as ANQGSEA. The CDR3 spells CSARGQGEGTEAFF. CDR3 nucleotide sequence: TGCAGCGCCCGAGGACAGGGGGAAGGAACTGAAGCTTTCTTT.

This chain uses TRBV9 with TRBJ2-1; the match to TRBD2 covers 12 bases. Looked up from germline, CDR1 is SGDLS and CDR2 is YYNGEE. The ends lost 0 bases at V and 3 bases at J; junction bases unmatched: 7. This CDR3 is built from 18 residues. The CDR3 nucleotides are TGTGCCAGCAGCGTAGGGGCTAGCGGGGGGGCCTTCTACAATGAGCAGTTCTTC. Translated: CASSVGASGGAFYNEQFF. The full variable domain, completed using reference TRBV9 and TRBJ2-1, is DSGVTQTPKHLITATGQRVTLRCSPRSGDLSVYWYQQSLDQGLQFLIQYYNGEERAKGNILERFSAQQFPDLHSELNLSSLELGDSALYFCASSVGASGGAFYNEQFFGPGTRLTVL.

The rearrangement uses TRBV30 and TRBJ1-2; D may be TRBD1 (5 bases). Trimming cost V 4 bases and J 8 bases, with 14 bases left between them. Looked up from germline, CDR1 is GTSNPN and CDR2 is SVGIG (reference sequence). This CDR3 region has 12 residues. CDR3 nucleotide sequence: TGTGCCTGGAACTTGGACAAGTACGGCTACACCTTC. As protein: CAWNLDKYGYTF.

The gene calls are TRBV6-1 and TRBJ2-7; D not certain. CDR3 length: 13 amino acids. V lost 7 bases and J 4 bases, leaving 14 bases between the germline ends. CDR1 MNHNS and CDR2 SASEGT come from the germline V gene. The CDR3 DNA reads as TGTGCCAGCATGCGGTCCAGTTTGTACGAGCAGTACTTC. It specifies CASMRSSLYEQYF.

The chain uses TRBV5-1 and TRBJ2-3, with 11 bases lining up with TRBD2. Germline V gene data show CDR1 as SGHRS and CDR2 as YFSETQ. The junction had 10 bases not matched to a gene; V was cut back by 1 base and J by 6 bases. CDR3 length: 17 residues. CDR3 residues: CASSLRVAGGPADTQYF. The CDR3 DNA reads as TGCGCCAGCAGCTTGCGGGTAGCGGGGGGGCCGGCGGATACGCAGTATTTT.

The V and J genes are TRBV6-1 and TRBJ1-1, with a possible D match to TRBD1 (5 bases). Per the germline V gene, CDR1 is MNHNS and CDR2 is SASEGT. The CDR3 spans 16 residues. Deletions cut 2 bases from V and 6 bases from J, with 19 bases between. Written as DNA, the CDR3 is TGTGCCAGCAGTGAAACCTCAGGGTTACCTGCCTCTGAAGCTTTCTTT. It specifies CASSETSGLPASEAFF.

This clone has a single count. CDR3 DNA: TGCGCCAGCAGCGGGGGGTCTCGCCCTGGGGAGACCCAGTACTTC. It translates to CASSGGSRPGETQYF. This rearrangement joins TRBV5-1 to TRBJ2-5, with TRBD2 as a possible D gene (6 bases). CDR1 is SGHRS, CDR2 YFSETQ, per germline. V gave up 4 bases and J gave up 5 bases, with 18 bases separating them. The CDR3 extends over 15 amino acids.

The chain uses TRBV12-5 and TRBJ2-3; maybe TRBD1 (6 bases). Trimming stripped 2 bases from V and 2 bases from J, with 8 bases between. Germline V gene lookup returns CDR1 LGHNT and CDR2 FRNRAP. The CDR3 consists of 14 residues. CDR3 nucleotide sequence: TGTGCTAGTGGTTTGCAGGGGTTCACAGATACGCAGTATTTT. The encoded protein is CASGLQGFTDTQYF.

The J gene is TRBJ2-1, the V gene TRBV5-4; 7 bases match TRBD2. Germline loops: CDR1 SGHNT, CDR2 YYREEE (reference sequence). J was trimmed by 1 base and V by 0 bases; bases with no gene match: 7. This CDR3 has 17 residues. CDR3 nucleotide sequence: TGTGCCAGCAGCTTGGCCGGCTTCGGGGGGTCCTACAATGAGCAGTTCTTC. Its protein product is CASSLAGFGGSYNEQFF. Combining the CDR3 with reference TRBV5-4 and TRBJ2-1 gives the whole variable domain ETGVTQSPTHLIKTRGQQVTLRCSSQSGHNTVSWYQQALGQGPQFIFQYYREEENGRGNFPPRFSGLQFPNYSSELNVNALELDDSALYLCASSLAGFGGSYNEQFFGPGTRLTVL.

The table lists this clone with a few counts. CDR3 nucleotides: TGTGCCAGCAGCTTAAATGCCCTTTTAGACAATGAGCAGTTCTTC. Translation gives CASSLNALLDNEQFF. V and J are TRBV7-9 and TRBJ2-1; D is unresolved. Germline CDR1 reads SEHNR; CDR2 reads FQNEAQ (reference sequence). Trimming removed 2 bases at V and 5 bases at J, with 13 bases between. The CDR3 runs to 15 residues.

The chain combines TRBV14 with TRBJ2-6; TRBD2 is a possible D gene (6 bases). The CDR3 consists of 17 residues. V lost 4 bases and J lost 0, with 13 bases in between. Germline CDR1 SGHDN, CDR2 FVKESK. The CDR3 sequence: CASSRVAEFSGANVLTF. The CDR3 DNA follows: TGTGCCAGCAGCCGGGTAGCGGAGTTCTCTGGGGCCAACGTCCTGACTTTC.

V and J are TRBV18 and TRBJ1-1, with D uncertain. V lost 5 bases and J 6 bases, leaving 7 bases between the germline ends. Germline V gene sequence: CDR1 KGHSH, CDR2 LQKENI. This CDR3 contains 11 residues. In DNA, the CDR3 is TGTGCCAGCTCAAAGGAGTCTGAAGCTTTCTTT. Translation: CASSKESEAFF.